The clone carrying this TCR beta chain has just one count. This CDR3 comprises 14 residues. V lost 5 bases and J 6 bases, leaving 13 bases between the germline ends. Germline V CDR1 and CDR2: MNHEY, SMNVEV (reference sequence). In the study's own analysis: By means of reference gene primer amplification, nucleated cell counts were estimated. Sequencing was performed with immunoSEQ multiplex PCR; in TCRdb, only in-frame clones are kept and a portion is missing. V, J and clone size derive from that table, while D and trimming were established from the DNA sequence. This sample has 35,000 to 50,000 clones; around 88% occur once, and the top ten carry around 3.5%. This record comes from a study of blood T cell repertoires in COVID-19. Study in general: Specimens from acute and convalescent COVID-19 originated in the United States, Italy and Spain.

This sequence was found in a human donor in a cohort sampled during active COVID-19. This chain links TRBV27 with TRBJ2-2; TRBD2 is a possible D gene (5 bases). Sequenced input: peripheral blood. CDR3 protein: CASSPRGGPGELFF. The CDR3 DNA sequence: TGTGCCAGCAGTCCACGTGGAGGCCCCGGGGAGCTGTTTTTT.